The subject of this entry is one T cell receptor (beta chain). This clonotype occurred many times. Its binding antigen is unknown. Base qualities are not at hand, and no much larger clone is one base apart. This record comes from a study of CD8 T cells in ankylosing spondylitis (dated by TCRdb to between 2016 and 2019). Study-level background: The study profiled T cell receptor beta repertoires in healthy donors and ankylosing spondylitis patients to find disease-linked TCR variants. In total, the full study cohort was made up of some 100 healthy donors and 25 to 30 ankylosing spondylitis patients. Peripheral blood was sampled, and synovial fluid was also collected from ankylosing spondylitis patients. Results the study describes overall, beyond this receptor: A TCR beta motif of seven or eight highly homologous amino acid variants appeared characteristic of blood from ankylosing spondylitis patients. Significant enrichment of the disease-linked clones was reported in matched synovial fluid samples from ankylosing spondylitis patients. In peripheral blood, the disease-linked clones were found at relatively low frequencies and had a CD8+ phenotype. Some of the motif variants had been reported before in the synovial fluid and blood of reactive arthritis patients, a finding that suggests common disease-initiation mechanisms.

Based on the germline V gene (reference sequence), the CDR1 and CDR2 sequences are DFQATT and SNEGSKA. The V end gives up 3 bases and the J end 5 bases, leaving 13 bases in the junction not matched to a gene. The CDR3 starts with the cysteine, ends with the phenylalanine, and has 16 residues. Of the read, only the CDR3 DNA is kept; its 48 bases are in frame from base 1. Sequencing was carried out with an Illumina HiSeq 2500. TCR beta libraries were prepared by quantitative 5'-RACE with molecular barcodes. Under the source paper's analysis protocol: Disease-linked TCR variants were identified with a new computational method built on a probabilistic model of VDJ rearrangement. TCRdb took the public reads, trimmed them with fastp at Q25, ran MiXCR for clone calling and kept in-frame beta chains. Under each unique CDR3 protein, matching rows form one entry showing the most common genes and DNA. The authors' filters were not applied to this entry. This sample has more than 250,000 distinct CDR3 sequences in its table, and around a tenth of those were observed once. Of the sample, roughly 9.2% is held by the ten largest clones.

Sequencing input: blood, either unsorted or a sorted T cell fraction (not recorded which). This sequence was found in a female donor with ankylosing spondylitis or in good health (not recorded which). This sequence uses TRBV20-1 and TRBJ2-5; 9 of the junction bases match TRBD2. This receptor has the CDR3 CSASGGSGRGVETQYF. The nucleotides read TGCAGTGCTAGTGGGGGTAGCGGGAGAGGCGTTGAGACCCAGTACTTC.